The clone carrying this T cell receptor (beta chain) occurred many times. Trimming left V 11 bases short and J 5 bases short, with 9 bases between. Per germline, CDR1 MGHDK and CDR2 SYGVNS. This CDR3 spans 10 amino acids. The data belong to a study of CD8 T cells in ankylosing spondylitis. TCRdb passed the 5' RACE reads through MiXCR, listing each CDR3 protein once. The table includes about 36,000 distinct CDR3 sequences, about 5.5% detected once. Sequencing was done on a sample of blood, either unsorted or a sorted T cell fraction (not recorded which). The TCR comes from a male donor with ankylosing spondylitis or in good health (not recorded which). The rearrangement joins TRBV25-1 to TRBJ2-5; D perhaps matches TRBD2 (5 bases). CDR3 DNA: TGTGCCGGAGGCGGGGAGACCCAGTACTTC. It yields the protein CAGGGETQYF.